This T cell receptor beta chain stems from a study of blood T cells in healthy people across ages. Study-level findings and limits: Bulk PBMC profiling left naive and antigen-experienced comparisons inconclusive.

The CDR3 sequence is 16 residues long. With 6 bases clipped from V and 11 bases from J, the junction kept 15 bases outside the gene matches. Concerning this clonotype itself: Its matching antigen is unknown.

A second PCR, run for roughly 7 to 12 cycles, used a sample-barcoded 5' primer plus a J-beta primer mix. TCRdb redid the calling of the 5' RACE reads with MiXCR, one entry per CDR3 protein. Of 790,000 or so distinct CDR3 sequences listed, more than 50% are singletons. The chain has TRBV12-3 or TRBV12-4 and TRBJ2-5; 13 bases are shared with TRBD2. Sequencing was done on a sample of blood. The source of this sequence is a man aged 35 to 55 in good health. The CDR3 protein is CASSHGTSGNYNEQYF. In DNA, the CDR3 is TGTGCCAGCAGCCACGGGACTAGCGGGAACTACAATGAGCAGTACTTC.